This TCR beta chain emerged from a study of technical replicates of blood from a handful of donors. The CDR3 contains 11 residues. With 7 bases removed from V and 3 bases from J, the gap between germline ends came to 6 bases. Germline loops: CDR1 MNHEY, CDR2 SVGAGI. The table came from immunoSEQ multiplex PCR; TCRdb's copy has only in-frame clones and leaves some out. The sample has 65,000 to 90,000 clones, 95% to 98% seen once. This rearrangement joins TRBV6-5 to TRBJ1-1; D remains ambiguous. The sequence was obtained from a human donor in good health. The sequenced sample consisted of T cells isolated from PBMCs. The DNA of the CDR3 is TGTGCCAGCATCGTAGACACTGAAGCTTTCTTT. Translating it yields CASIVDTEAFF.